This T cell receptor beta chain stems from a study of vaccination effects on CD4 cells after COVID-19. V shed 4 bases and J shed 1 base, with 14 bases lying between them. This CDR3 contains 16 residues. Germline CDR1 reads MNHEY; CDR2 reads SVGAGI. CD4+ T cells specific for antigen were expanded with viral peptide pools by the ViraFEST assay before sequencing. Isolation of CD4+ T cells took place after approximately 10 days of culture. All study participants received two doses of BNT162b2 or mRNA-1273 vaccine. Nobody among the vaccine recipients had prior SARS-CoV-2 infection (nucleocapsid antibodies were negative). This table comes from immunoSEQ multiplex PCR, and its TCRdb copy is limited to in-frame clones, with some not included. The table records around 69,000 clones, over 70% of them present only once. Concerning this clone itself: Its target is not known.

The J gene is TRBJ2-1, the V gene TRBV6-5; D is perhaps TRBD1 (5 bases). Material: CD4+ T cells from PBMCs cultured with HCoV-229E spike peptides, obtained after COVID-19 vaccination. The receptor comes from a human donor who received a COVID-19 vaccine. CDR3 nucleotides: TGTGCCAGCAGTTCCCCAGGACACGAATCCTACAATGAGCAGTTCTTC. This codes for CASSSPGHESYNEQFF.